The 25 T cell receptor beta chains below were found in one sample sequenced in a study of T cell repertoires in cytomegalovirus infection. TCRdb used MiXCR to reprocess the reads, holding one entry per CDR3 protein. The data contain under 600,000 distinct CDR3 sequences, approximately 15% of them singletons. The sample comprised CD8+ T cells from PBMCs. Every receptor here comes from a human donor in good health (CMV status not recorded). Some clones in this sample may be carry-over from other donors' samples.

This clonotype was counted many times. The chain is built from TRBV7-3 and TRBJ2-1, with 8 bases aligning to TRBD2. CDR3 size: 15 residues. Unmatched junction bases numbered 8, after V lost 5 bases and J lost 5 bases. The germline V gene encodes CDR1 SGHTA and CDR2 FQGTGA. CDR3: CASSHGGAPHNEQFF. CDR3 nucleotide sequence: TGTGCCAGCAGCCACGGGGGGGCCCCCCACAATGAGCAGTTCTTC.

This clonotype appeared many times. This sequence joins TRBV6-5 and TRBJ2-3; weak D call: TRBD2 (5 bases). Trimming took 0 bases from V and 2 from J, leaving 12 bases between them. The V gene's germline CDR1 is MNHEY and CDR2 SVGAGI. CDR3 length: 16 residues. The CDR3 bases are TGTGCCAGCAGTTACTCCTCAGGACTCAACACAGATACGCAGTATTTT. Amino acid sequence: CASSYSSGLNTDTQYF.

CDR3: CSAFPGLAGGPLAYEQYF. The CDR3 region has the DNA TGCAGTGCCTTCCCCGGACTAGCGGGAGGCCCCTTAGCCTACGAGCAGTACTTC. The J gene is TRBJ2-7, the V gene TRBV20-1; 14 nucleotides match TRBD2. The germline CDR1 and CDR2 sequences are DFQATT and SNEGSKA (reference sequence). CDR3 size: 18 residues. V dropped 6 bases and J dropped 2; count of bases not matched to a gene: 15.

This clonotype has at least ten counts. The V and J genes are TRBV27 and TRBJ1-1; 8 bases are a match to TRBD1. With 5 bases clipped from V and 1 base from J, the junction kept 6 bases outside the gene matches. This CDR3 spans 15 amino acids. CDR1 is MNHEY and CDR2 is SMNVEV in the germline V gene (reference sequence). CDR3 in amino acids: CASSPGQGRNTEAFF. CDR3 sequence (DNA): TGTGCCAGCAGTCCTGGACAGGGACGGAACACTGAAGCTTTCTTT.

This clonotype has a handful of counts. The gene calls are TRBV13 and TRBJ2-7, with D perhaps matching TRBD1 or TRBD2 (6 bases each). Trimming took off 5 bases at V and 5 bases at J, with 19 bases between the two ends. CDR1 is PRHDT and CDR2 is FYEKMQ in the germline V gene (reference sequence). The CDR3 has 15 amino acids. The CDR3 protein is CASSGPGQGGHEQYF. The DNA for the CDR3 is TGTGCCAGCAGCGGTCCGGGACAAGGGGGGCACGAGCAGTACTTC. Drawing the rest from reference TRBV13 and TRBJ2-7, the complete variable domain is AAGVIQSPRHLIKEKRETATLKCYPIPRHDTVYWYQQGPGQDPQFLISFYEKMQSDKGSIPDRFSAQQFSDYHSELNMSSLELGDSALYFCASSGPGQGGHEQYFGPGTRLTVT.

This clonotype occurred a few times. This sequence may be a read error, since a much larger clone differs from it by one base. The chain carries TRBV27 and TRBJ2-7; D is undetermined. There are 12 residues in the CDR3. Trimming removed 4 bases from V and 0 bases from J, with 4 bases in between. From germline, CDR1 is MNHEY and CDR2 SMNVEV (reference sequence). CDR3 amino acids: CASSSHSYEQYF. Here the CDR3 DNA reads TGTGCCAGCAGTTCCCACTCCTACGAGCAGTACTTC.

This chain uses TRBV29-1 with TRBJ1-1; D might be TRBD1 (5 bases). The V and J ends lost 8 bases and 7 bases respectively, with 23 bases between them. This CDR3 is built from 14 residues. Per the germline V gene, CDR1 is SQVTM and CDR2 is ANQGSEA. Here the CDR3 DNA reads TGCAGCATTTGGCGGGACTTCGGGAATCATGAAGCTTTCTTT. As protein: CSIWRDFGNHEAFF.

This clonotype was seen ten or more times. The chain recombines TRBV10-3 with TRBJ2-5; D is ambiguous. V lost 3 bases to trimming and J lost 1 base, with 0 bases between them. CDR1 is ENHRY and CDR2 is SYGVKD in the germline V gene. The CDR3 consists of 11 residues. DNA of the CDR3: TGTGCCATCAGTGACCAAGAGACCCAGTACTTC. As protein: CAISDQETQYF.

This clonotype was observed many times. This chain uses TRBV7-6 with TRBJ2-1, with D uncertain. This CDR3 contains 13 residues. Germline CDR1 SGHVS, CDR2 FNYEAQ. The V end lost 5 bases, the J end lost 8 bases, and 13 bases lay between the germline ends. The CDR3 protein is CASSLGRVHEQFF. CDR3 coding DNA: TGTGCCAGCAGCCTCGGCCGGGTCCATGAGCAGTTCTTC.

CDR3 residues: CASSSEKGPSYNEQFF. In DNA form, the CDR3 reads TGTGCCAGCAGCTCCGAGAAGGGACCCTCCTACAATGAGCAGTTCTTC. The chain couples TRBV13 to TRBJ2-1; TRBD1 or TRBD2 may be the D gene (5 bases each). Germline V gene data show CDR1 as PRHDT and CDR2 as FYEKMQ (reference sequence). The CDR3 is 16 residues long. Trimming removed 4 bases from V and 0 bases from J, with 13 bases in between.

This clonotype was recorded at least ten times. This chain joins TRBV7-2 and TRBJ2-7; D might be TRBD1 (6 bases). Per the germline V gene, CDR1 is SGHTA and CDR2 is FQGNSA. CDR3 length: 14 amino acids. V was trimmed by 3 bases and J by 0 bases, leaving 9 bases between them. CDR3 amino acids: CASSFLGASYEQYF. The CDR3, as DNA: TGTGCCAGCAGCTTTCTGGGGGCCTCCTACGAGCAGTACTTC. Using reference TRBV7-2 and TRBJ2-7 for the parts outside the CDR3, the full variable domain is GAGVSQSPSNKVTEKGKDVELRCDPISGHTALYWYRQSLGQGLEFLIYFQGNSAPDKSGLPSDRFSAERTGGSVSTLTIQRTQQEDSAVYLCASSFLGASYEQYFGPGTRLTVT.

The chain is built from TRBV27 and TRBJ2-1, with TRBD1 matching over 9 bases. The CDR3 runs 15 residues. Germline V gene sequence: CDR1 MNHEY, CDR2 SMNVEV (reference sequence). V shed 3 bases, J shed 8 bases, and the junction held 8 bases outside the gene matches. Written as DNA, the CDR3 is TGTGCCAGCAGTTTCCTGGGACAGGGATCGGATGAGCAGTTCTTC. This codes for CASSFLGQGSDEQFF.

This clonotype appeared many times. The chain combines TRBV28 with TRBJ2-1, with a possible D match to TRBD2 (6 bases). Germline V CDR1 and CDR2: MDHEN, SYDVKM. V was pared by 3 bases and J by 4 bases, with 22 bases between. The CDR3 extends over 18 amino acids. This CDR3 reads CASSFKGPGVLVYNEQFF. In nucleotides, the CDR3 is TGTGCCAGCAGTTTCAAGGGCCCGGGAGTATTAGTGTACAATGAGCAGTTCTTC.

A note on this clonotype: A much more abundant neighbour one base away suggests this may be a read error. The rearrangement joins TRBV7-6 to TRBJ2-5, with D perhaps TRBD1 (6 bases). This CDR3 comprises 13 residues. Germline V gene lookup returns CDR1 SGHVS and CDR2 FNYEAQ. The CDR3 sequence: CDSTAGEEETQYF. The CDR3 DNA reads TGTGACAGCACAGCAGGGGAAGAGGAGACCCAGTACTTC.

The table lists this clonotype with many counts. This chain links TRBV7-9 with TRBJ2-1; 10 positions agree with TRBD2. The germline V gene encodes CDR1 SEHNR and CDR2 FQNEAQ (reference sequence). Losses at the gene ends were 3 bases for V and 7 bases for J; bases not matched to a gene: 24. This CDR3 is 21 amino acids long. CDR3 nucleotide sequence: TGTGCCAGCAGCTTGGGCAGTGAAGGGTATTCTAGCGGGAGTTCGTCGAATGAGCAGTTCTTC. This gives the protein CASSLGSEGYSSGSSSNEQFF.

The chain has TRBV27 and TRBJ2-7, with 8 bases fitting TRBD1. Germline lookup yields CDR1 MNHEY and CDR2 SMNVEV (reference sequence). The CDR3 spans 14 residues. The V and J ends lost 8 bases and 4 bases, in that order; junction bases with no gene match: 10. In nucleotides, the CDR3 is TGTGCCAGCCAAAGCCGGGACAGGCTATACGAGCAGTACTTC. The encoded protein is CASQSRDRLYEQYF.

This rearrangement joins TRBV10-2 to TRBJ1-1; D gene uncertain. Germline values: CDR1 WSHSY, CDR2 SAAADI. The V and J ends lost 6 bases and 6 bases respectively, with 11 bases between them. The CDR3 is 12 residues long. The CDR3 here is CASSSGAAEAFF. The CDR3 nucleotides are TGCGCCAGCAGCTCCGGCGCGGCTGAAGCTTTCTTT.

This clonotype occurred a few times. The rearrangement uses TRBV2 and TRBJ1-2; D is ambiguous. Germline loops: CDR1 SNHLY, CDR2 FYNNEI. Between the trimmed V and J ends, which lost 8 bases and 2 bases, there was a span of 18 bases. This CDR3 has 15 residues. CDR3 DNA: TGTGCCAGCGGGTATCCGAGGAGAGAGAACTATGGCTACACCTTC. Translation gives CASGYPRRENYGYTF.

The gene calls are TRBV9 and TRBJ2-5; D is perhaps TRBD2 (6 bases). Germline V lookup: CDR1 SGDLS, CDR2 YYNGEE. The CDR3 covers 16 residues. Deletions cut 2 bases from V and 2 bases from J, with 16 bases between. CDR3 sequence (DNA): TGTGCCAGCAGCGTCACCCCACTAGCAGCTCAAGAGACCCAGTACTTC. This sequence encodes CASSVTPLAAQETQYF.

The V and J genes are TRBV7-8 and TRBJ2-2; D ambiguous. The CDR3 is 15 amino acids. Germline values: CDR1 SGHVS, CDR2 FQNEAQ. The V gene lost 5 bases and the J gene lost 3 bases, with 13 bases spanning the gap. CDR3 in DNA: TGTGCCAGCAGCCAAAAAAAACCGGACACCGGGGAGCTGTTTTTT. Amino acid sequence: CASSQKKPDTGELFF.

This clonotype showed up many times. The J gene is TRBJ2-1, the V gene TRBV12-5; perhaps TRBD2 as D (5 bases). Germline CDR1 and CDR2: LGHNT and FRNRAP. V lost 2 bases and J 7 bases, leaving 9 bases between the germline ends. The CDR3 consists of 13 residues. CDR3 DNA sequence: TGTGCTAGTGGTTTGAAACTAGGAAATGAGCAGTTCTTC. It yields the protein CASGLKLGNEQFF.

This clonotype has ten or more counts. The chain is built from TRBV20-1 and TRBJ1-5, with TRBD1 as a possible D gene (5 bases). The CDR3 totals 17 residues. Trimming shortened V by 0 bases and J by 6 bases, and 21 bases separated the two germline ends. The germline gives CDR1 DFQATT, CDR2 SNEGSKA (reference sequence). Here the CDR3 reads CSARDSGGDGRGQPQHF. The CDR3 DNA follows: TGCAGTGCTAGAGATTCCGGAGGGGACGGGCGGGGTCAGCCCCAGCATTTT.

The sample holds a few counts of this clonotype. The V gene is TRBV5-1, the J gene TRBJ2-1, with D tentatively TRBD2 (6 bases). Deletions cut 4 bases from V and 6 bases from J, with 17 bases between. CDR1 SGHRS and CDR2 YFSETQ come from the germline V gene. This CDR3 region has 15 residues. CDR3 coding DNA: TGCGCCAGCAGCCGCGCCGGGACTCCATCCAATGAGCAGTTCTTC. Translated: CASSRAGTPSNEQFF.

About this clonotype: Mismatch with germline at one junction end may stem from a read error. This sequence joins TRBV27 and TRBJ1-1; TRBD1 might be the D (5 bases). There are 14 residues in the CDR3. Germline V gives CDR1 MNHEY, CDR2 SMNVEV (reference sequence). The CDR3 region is CASSLLGLKTEAFF. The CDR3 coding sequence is TGTGCCAGCAGTTTACTGGGACTGAAGACTGAAGCTTTCTTT.

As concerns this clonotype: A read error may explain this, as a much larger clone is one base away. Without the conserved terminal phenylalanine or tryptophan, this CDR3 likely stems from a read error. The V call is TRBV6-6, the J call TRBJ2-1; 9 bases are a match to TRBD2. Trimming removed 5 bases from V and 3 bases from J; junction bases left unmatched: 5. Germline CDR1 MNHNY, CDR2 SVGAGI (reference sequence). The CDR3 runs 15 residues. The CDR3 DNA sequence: TGTGCCAGCAGTCCCGGGACTAGCATCTACAATGAGCAGTTCTTA. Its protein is CASSPGTSIYNEQFL.